The text below deals with one T cell receptor (beta chain). No antigen is known for it. The V gene's germline CDR1 is SNHLY and CDR2 FYNNEI. V was pared by 4 bases and J by 8 bases, with 9 bases between. This CDR3 is 12 amino acids long. The data were obtained in a study of siplizumab effects on memory and regulatory T cells. General observations from the study: Alloreactive sequences from unstimulated CD4+ memory cells fell significantly with siplizumab.

The data were produced by immunoSEQ multiplex PCR, yet TCRdb's version contains in-frame clones alone and is incomplete. The sample contains 100,000 or so clones, about 93% of which appear only once. This clonotype was obtained from a human donor in good health. The chain employs TRBV2 and TRBJ2-1; maybe TRBD2 (6 bases). The sequencing input was CD4+ T cells sorted from blood. The DNA for the CDR3 is TGTGCCAGCAGTGGGGACTCGCATGAGCAGTTCTTC. Translated: CASSGDSHEQFF. The whole variable domain, filled in from reference TRBV2 and TRBJ2-1, reads EPEVTQTPSHQVTQMGQEVILRCVPISNHLYFYWYRQILGQKVEFLVSFYNNEISEKSEIFDDQFSVERPDGSNFTLKIRSTKLEDSAMYFCASSGDSHEQFFGPGTRLTVL.